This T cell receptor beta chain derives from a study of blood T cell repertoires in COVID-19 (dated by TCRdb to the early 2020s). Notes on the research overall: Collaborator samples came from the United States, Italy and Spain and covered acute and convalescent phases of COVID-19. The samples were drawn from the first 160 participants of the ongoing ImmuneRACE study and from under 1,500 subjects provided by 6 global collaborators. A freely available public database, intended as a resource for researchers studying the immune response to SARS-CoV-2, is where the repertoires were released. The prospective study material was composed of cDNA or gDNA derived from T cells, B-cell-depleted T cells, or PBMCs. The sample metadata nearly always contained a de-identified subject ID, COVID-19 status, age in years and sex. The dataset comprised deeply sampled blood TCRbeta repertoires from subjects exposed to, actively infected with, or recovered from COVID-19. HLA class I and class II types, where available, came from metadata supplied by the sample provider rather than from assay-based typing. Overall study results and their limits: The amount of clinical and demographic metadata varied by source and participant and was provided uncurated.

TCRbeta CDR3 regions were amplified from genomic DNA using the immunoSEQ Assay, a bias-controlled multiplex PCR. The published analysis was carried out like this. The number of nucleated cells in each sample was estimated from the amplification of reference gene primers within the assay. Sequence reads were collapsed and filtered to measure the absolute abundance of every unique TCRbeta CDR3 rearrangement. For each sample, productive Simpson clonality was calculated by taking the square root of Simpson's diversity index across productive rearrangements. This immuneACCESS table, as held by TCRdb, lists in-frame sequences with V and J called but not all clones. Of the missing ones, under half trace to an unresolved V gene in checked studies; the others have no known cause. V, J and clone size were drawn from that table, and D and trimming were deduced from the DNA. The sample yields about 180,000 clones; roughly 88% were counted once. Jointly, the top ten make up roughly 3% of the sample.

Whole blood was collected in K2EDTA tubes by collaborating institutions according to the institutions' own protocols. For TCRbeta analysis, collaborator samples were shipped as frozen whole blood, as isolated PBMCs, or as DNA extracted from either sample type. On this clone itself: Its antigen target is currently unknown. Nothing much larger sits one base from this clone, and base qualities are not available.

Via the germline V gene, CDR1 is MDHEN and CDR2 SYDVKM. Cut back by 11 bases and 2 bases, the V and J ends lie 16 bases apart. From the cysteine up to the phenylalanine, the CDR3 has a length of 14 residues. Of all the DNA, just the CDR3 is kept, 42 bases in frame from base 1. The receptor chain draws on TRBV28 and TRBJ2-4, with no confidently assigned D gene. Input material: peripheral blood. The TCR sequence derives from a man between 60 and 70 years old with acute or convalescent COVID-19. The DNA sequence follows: TGTGCCGTAACTATGGCGCTAACCAAAAACATTCAGTACTTC. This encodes CAVTMALTKNIQYF.